This T cell receptor beta chain was found in a study of PD-L1 blockade in urothelial cancer. Study context: Patients previously received 0 to 3 chemotherapy regimens.

CDR1 is MNHEY, CDR2 SMNVEV, per germline (reference sequence). CDR3 length: 17 residues. The J segment lost 7 bases and the V segment lost 0 bases, leaving 7 bases of the junction unmatched. The protocol was immunoSEQ multiplex PCR, while the TCRdb copy is restricted to in-frame clones and leaves out a portion. The sample holds more than 45,000 clones, approximately 89% seen once. The TCR originated in an elderly man with urothelial cancer. J is TRBJ1-6 and V is TRBV27; TRBD1 matches 9 bases. The source material was PBMCs, sampled around atezolizumab (anti-PD-L1) treatment. The CDR3 sequence: CASSLSPPTGGNSPLHF. The CDR3 region has the DNA TGTGCCAGCAGTTTATCTCCCCCCACAGGGGGCAATTCACCCCTCCACTTT.